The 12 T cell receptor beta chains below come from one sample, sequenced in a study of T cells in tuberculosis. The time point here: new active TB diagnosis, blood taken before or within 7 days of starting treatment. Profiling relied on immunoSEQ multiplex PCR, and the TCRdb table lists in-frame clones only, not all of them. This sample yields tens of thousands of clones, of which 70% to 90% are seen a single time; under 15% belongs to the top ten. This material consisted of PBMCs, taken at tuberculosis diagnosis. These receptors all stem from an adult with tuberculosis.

CDR3 nucleotides: TGCGCCAGCAAGAGAGCAACTAATGAAAAACTGTTTTTT. Protein sequence: CASKRATNEKLFF. The chain links TRBV5-1 to TRBJ1-4, with D hard to call. CDR3 length: 13 residues. In germline, CDR1 is SGHRS, CDR2 YFSETQ. V was trimmed by 6 bases and J by 0 bases, leaving 6 bases between them. The full variable domain, with the rest looked up from reference TRBV5-1 and TRBJ1-4, is KAGVTQTPRYLIKTRGQQVTLSCSPISGHRSVSWYQQTPGQGLQFLFEYFSETQRNKGNFPGRFSGRQFSNSRSEMNVSTLELGDSALYLCASKRATNEKLFFGSGTQLSVL.

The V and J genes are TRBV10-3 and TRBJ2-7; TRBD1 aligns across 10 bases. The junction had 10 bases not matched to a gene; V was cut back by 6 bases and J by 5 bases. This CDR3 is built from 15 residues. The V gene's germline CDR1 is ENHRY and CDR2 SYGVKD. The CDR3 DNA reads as TGTGCCATCAGAGCCGGGACAGGGGCAACAAACGAGCAGTACTTC. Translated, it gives CAIRAGTGATNEQYF.

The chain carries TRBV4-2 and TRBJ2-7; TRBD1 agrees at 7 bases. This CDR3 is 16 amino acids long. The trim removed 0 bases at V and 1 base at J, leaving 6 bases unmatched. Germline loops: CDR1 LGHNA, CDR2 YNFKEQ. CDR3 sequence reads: CASSQETFRGSYEQYF. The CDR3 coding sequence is TGTGCCAGCAGCCAAGAAACCTTCAGGGGGTCCTACGAGCAGTACTTC.

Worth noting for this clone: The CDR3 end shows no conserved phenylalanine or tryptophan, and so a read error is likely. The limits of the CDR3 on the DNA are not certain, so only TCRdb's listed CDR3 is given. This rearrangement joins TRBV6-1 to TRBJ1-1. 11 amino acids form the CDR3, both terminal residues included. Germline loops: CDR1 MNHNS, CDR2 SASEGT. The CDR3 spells CASSAVRTGIL.

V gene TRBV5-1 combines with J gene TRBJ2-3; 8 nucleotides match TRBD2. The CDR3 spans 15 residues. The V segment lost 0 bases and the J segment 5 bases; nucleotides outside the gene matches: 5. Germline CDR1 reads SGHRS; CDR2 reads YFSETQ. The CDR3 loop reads CASSLAGGPRDTQYF. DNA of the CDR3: TGCGCCAGCAGCTTGGCGGGGGGGCCGCGAGATACGCAGTATTTT.

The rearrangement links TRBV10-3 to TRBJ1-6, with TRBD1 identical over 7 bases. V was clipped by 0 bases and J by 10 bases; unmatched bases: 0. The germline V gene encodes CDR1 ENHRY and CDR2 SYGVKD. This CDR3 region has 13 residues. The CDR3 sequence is CAISESTGSPLHF. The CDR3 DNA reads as TGTGCCATCAGTGAGTCGACAGGGTCACCCCTCCACTTT.

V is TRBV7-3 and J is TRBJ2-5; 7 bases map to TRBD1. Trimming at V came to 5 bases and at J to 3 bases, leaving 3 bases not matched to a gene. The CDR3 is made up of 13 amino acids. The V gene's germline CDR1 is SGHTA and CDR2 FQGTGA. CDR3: CASSRGQKETQYF. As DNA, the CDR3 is TGTGCCAGCAGCAGGGGACAGAAAGAGACCCAGTACTTC.

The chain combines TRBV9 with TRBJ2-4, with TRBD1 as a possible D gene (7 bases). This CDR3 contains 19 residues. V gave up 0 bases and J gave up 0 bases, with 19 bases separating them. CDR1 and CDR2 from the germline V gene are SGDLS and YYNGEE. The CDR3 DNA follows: TGTGCCAGCAGCGTAGCGGGGGACAGTTCCCAATTAGCCAAAAACATTCAGTACTTC. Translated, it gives CASSVAGDSSQLAKNIQYF.

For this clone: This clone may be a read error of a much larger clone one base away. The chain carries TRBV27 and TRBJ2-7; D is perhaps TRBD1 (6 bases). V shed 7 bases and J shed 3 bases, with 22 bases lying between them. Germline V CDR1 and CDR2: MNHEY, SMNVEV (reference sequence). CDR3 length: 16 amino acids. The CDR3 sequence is CASMRAGVPPFYEQYF. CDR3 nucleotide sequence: TGTGCCAGCATGAGGGCAGGGGTCCCCCCCTTCTACGAGCAGTACTTC.

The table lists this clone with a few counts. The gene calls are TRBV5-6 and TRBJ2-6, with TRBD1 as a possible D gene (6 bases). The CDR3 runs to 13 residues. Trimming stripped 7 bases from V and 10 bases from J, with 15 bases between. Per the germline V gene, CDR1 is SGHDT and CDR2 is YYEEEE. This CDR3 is CASADRNENVLTF. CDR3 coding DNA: TGTGCCAGCGCCGACAGGAACGAAAACGTCCTGACTTTC.

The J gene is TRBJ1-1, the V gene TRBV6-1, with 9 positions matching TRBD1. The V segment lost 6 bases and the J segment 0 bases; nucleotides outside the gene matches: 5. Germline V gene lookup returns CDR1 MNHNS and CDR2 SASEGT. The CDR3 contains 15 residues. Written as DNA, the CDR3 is TGTGCCAGCAGCTTGGGACAGGGCTTGAACACTGAAGCTTTCTTT. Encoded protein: CASSLGQGLNTEAFF.

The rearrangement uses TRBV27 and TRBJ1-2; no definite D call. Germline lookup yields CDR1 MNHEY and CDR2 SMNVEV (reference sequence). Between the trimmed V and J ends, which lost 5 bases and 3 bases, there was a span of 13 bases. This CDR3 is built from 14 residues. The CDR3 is CASSLVPRDYGYTF. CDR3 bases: TGTGCCAGCAGTCTCGTACCACGGGACTATGGCTACACCTTC.